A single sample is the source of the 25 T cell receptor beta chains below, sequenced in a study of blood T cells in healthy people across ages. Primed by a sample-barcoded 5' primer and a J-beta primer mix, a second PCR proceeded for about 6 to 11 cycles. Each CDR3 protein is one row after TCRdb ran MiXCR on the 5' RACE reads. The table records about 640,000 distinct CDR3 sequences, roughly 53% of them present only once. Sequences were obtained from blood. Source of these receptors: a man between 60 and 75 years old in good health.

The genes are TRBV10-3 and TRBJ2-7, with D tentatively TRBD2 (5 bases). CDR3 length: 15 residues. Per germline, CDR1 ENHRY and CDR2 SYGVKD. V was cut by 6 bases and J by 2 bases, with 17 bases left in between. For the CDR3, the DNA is TGTGCCATCAGGGGGAGTGTGGGTGTGCCCTACGAGCAGTACTTC. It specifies CAIRGSVGVPYEQYF.

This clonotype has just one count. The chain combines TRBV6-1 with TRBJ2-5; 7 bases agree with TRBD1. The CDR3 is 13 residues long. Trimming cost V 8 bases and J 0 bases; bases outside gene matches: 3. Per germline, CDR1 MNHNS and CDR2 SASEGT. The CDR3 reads CASDRVYQETQYF. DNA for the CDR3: TGTGCCAGCGACAGGGTTTACCAAGAGACCCAGTACTTC.

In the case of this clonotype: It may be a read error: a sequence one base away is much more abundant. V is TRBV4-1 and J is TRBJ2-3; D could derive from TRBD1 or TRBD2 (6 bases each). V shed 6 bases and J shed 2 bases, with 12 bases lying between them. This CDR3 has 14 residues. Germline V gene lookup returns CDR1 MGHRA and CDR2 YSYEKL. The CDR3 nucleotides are TGCGCCAGCAGAATGGGGGGCCTCACAGATACGCAGTATTTT. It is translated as CASRMGGLTDTQYF.

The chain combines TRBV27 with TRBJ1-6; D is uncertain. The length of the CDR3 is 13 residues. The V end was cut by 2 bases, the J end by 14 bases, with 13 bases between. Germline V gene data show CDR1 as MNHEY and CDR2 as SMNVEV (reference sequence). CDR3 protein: CASSLMSSPALHF. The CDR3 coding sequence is TGTGCCAGCAGTTTAATGTCCTCCCCGGCCCTCCACTTT.

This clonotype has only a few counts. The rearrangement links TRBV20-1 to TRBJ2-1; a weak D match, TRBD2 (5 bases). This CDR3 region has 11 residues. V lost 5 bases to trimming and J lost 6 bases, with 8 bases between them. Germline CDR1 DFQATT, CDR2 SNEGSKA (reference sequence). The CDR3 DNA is TGCAGTGCTTCGGGAATCAATGAGCAGTTCTTC. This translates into CSASGINEQFF.

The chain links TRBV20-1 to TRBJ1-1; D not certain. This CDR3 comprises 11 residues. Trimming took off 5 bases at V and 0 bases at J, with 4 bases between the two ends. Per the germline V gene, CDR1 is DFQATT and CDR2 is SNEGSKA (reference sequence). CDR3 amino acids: CSASLNTEAFF. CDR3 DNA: TGCAGTGCTTCACTGAACACTGAAGCTTTCTTT.

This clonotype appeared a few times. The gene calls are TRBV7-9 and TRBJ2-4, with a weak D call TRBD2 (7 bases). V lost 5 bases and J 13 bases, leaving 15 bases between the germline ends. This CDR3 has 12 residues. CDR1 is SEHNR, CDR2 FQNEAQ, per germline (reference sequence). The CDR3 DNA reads TGTGCCAGCAGCCTTGAAGGGGGGGCCCAGTACTTC. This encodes CASSLEGGAQYF.

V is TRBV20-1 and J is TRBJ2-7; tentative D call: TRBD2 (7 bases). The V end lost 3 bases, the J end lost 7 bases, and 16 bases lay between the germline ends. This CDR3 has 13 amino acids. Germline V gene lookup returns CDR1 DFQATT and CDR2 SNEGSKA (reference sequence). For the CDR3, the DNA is TGCAGTGCTAGTAACGGTGGGAGGGGGGAGCAGTACTTC. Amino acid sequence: CSASNGGRGEQYF.

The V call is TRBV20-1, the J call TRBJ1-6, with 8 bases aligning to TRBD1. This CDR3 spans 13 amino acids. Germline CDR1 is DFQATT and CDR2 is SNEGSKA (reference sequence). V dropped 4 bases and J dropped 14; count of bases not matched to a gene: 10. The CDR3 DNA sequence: TGCAGTGCTACTCCGGGACAGGCCTTTGCCCTCCACTTT. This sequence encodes CSATPGQAFALHF.

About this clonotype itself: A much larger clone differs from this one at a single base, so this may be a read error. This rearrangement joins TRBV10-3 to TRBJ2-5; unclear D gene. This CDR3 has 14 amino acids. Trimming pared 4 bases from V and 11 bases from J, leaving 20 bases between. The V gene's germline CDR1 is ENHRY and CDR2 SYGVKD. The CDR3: CAISGTLRQVEQYF. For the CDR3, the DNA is TGTGCCATCAGTGGGACCCTAAGGCAGGTTGAGCAGTACTTC.

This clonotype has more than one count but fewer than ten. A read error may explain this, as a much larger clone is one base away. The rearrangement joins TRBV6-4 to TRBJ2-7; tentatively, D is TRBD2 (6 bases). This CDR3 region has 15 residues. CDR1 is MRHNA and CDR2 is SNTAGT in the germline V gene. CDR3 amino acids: CASSSGRAGSFEQYF. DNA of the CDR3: TGTGCCAGCAGCTCAGGACGAGCGGGTTCCTTCGAGCAGTACTTC.

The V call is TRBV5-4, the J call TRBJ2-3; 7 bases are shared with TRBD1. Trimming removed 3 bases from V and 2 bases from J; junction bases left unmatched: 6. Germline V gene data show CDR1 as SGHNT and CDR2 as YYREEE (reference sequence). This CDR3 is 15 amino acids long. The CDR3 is CASSSAGTATDTQYF. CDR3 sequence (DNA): TGTGCCAGCAGCTCCGCCGGGACAGCCACAGATACGCAGTATTTT.

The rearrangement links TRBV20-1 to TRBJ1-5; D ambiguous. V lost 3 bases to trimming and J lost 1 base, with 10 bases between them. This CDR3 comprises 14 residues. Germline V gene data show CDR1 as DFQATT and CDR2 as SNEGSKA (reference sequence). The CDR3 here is CSASPLASNQPQHF. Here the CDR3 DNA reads TGCAGTGCTAGCCCCCTGGCGAGCAATCAGCCCCAGCATTTT.

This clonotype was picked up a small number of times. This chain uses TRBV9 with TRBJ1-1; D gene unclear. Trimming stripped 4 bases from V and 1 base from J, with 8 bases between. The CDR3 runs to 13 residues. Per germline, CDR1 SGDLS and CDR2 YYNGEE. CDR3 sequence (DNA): TGTGCCAGCAGCCCTTCGGAGAACACTGAAGCTTTCTTT. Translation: CASSPSENTEAFF.

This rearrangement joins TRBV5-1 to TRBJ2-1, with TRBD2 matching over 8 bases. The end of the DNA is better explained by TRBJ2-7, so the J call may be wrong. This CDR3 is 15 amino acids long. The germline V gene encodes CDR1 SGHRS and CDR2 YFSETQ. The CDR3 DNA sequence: TGCGCCAGCAGCTTGTTAGCGGGAAGATTCTACGAGCAGTACTTC. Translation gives CASSLLAGRFYEQYF.

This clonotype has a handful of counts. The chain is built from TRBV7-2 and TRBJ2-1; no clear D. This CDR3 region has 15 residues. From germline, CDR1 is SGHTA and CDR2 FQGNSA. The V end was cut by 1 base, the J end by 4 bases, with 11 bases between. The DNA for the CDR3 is TGTGCCAGCAGCTTAGAACTTTTCCGTTACAATGAGCAGTTCTTC. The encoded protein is CASSLELFRYNEQFF.

In DNA form, the CDR3 reads TGTGCCAACTCGTCAACAGAGATGGAGACCCAGTACTTC. This sequence encodes CANSSTEMETQYF. The chain carries TRBV18 and TRBJ2-5, with no clear D. The ends were cut back, 10 bases at V and 5 bases at J, with 17 bases in the middle. In germline, CDR1 is KGHSH, CDR2 LQKENI. The CDR3 spans 13 residues.

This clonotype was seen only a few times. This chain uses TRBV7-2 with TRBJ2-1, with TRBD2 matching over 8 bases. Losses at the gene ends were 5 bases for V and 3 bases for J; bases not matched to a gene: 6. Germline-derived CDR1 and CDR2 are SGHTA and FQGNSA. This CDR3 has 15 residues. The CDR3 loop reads CASSTLAGYYNEQFF. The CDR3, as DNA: TGTGCCAGCAGCACCTTAGCGGGGTACTACAATGAGCAGTTCTTC.

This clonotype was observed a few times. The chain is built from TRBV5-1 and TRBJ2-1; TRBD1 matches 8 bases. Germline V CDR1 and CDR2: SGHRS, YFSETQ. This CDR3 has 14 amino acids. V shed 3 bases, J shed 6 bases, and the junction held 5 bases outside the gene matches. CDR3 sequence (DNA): TGCGCCAGCAGCTCTACTGGACAGGGCAATGAGCAGTTCTTC. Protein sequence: CASSSTGQGNEQFF.

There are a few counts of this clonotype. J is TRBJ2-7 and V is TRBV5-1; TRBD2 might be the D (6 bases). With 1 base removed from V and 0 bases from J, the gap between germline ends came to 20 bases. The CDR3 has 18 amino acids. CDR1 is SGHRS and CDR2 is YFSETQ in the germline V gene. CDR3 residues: CASSLMVWGSGNSYEQYF. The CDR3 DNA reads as TGCGCCAGCAGCTTGATGGTTTGGGGTAGCGGCAACTCCTACGAGCAGTACTTC. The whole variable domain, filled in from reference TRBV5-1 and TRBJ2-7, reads KAGVTQTPRYLIKTRGQQVTLSCSPISGHRSVSWYQQTPGQGLQFLFEYFSETQRNKGNFPGRFSGRQFSNSRSEMNVSTLELGDSALYLCASSLMVWGSGNSYEQYFGPGTRLTVT.

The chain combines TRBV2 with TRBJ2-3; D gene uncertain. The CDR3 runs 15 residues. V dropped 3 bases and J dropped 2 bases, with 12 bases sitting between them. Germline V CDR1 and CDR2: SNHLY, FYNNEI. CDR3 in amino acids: CASSDSWSHTDTQYF. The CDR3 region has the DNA TGTGCCAGCAGTGACTCTTGGAGCCACACAGATACGCAGTATTTT. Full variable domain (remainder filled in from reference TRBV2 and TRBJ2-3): EPEVTQTPSHQVTQMGQEVILRCVPISNHLYFYWYRQILGQKVEFLVSFYNNEISEKSEIFDDQFSVERPDGSNFTLKIRSTKLEDSAMYFCASSDSWSHTDTQYFGPGTRLTVL.

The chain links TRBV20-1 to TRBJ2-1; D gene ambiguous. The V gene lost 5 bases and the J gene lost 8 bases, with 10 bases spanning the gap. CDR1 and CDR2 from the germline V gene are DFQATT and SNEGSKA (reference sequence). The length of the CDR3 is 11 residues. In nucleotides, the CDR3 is TGCAGTGCTCCCAGTTACGATGAGCAGTTCTTC. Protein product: CSAPSYDEQFF.

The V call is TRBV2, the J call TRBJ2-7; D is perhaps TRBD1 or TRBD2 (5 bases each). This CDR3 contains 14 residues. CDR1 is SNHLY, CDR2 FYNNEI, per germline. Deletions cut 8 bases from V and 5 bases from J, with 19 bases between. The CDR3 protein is CASQGRDAWHEQYF. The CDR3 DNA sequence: TGTGCCAGCCAAGGACGGGACGCATGGCACGAGCAGTACTTC.

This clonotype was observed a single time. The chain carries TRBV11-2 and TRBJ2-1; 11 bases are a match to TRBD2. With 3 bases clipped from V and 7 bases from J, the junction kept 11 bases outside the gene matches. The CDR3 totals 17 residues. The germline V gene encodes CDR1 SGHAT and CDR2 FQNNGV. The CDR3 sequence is CASSFIAGGPGGNEQFF. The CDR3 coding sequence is TGTGCCAGCAGCTTTATAGCGGGGGGGCCCGGGGGAAATGAGCAGTTCTTC.

The CDR3 sequence: CATSDPRTSGETQYF. The CDR3 DNA reads TGTGCCACCAGTGATCCAAGGACTAGCGGAGAGACCCAGTACTTC. This chain joins TRBV24-1 and TRBJ2-5; TRBD2 aligns across 10 bases. Germline CDR1 KGHDR, CDR2 SFDVKD. Trimming cost V 3 bases and J 4 bases; bases outside gene matches: 4. CDR3 size: 15 residues.